This TCR beta chain was observed in a study of response to subunit inactivated influenza vaccine. General study points: The authors offered the suggestion that each seasonal influenza vaccination recruits few new T cells.

TCRdb re-derived calls from the RT-PCR reads in MiXCR, one entry per CDR3 protein. The table lists 200,000 to 300,000 distinct CDR3 sequences, over 9% of them singletons, with approximately 8.4% in the top ten. Germline assignment: CDR1 MDHEN and CDR2 SYDVKM. There are 17 residues in the CDR3. The V end was cut by 4 bases, the J end by 0 bases, with 13 bases between. With regard to this clonotype: Its antigen is unknown.

This sequence was found in a man between 50 and 59 years old who received an inactivated influenza vaccine. The sample in question was non-naive T cells sorted from PBMCs, obtained 14 to 15 days before vaccination. This chain uses TRBV28 with TRBJ2-6; D is unclear. For the CDR3, the DNA is TGTGCCAGCAGTTCACCCTTTACAGTCTCTGGGGCCAACGTCCTGACTTTC. It encodes CASSSPFTVSGANVLTF.